This paragraph reports one T cell receptor beta chain. TCRdb's table, derived via immunoSEQ multiplex PCR, lists solely in-frame clones and lacks some. The sample includes 30,000 to 35,000 clones, about 90% of them seen just once. This CDR3 is built from 15 residues. This sample was taken from a study of T cell changes during pregnancy in multiple sclerosis. V gene TRBV1 combines with J gene TRBJ1-3. TRBV1 is noted as a pseudogene. The sample consisted of CD8+ T cells from peripheral blood mononuclear cells, taken after pregnancy. The TCR sequence derives from a female donor with multiple sclerosis, enrolled in a pregnancy study. The CDR3 nucleotides read TGCACCAGCAGCGCAGGGACTCGCGGGGGAAACACCATATATTTT. It specifies CTSSAGTRGGNTIYF.